This TCR beta chain was obtained from a study of T cell repertoires in aging, cancer and after chemotherapy. Study-level information: Healthy donor repertoires were recorded over several months to years and showed clear clonal overlap.

Amplification of TCR beta used genomic DNA extracted from peripheral blood. Multiplex touch-down PCR with TRB-A/B primers amplified rearranged V-D-J TRB sequences. MiXCR was run by TCRdb on the multiplex PCR reads, yielding one entry per CDR3 protein. The sample lists 7,500 or so distinct CDR3 sequences; 35% to 45% were seen once. As concerns this clonotype: The antigen is not known.

Germline-derived CDR1 and CDR2 are GTSNPN and SVGIG (reference sequence). This CDR3 contains 14 residues. V was pared by 1 base and J by 2 bases, with 11 bases between. General observations from the study: No conclusions about immunological memory after chemotherapy can be drawn from the repertoire data. Age-matched healthy donors had significantly more diverse, less clonal blood TCR repertoires than untreated cancer patients.

The sequenced material came from blood. V and J are TRBV30 and TRBJ1-2; TRBD1 is a possible D gene (5 bases). This clonotype was sampled from a human donor in good health. CDR3 nucleotide sequence: TGTGCCTGGAGTGCGGGAAGACAGAACTATGGCTACACCTTC. Protein: CAWSAGRQNYGYTF. The full variable domain, completed using reference TRBV30 and TRBJ1-2, is SQTIHQWPATLVQPVGSPLSLECTVEGTSNPNLYWYRQAAGRGLQLLFYSVGIGQISSEVPQNLSASRPQDRQFILSSKKLLLSDSGFYLCAWSAGRQNYGYTFGSGTRLTVV.